Reported below is one TCR beta chain. The CDR3 is made up of 14 amino acids. Looked up from germline, CDR1 is SGHTA and CDR2 is FQGTGA. With 4 bases clipped from V and 1 base from J, the junction kept 1 base outside the gene matches. PCR employed 60 Vbeta and 13 Jbeta primers. The method was immunoSEQ multiplex PCR; TCRdb's version includes in-frame clones alone and lacks a portion of them. The sample consists of about 160,000 clones, about 80% of them appearing once. This sample was included in a study of cytomegalovirus exposure and HLA in healthy donors. This receptor was identified in a female donor in good health and CMV-seronegative. Sample: PBMCs. The rearrangement joins TRBV7-3 to TRBJ1-1; TRBD1 agrees at 9 bases. In DNA, the CDR3 is TGTGCCAGCAGCTCGACAGGGGGGAACACTGAAGCTTTCTTT. This translates into CASSSTGGNTEAFF.